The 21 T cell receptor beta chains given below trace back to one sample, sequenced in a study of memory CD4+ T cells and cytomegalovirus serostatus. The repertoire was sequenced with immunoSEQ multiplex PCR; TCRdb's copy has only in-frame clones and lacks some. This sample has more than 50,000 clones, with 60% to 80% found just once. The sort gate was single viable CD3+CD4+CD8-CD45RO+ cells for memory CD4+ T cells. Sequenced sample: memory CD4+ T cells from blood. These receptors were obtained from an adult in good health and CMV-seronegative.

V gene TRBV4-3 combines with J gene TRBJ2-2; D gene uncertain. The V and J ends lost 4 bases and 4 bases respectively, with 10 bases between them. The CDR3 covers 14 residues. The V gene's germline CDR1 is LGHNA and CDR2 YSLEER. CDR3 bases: TGCGCCAGCAGCCGCACAAGGACCACCGGGGAGCTGTTTTTT. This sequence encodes CASSRTRTTGELFF.

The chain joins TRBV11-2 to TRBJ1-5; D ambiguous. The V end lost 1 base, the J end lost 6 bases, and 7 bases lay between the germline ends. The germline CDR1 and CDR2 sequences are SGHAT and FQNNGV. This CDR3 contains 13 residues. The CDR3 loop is CASSLGTGQPQHF. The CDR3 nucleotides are TGTGCCAGCAGCTTAGGGACGGGTCAGCCCCAGCATTTT.

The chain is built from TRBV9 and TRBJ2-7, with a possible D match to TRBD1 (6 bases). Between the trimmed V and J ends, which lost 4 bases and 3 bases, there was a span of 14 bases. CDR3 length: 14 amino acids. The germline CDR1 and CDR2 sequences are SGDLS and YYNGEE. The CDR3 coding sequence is TGTGCCAGCAGCCCAAAGACAGGCAACTACGAGCAGTACTTC. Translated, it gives CASSPKTGNYEQYF.

The CDR3 DNA reads as TGTGCCAGCAGCTTGAGACAGGGGGATTTTAGCAATCAGCCCCAGCATTTT. Its protein product is CASSLRQGDFSNQPQHF. The rearrangement uses TRBV7-2 and TRBJ1-5, with 9 bases aligning to TRBD1. The CDR3 covers 17 residues. J lost 0 bases, V lost 3 bases, and 6 bases had no gene match. Germline V gene lookup returns CDR1 SGHTA and CDR2 FQGNSA.

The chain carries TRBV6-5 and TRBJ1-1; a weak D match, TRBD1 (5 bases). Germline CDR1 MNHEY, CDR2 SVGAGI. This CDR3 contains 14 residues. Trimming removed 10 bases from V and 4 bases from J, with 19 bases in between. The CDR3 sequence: CATSSGTGGTEAFF. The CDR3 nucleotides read TGTGCCACCTCTTCGGGGACCGGGGGCACTGAAGCTTTCTTT.

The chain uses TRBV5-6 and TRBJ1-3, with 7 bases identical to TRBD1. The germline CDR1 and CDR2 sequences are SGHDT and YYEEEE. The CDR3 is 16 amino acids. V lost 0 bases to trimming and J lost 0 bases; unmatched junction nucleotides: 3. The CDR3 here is CASSLEGGYSGNTIYF. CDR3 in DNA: TGTGCCAGCAGCTTGGAAGGGGGCTACTCTGGAAACACCATATATTTT.

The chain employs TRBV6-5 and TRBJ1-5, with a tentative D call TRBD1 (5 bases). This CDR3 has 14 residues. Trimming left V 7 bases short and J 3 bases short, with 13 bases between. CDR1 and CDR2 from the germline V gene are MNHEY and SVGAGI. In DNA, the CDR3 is TGTGCCAGCACCTCCGGGGACTCCAATCAGCCCCAGCATTTT. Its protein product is CASTSGDSNQPQHF.

The chain's CDR3 is CAWTSFYNEQFF. The CDR3 nucleotides are TGTGCCTGGACTAGTTTCTACAATGAGCAGTTCTTC. This sequence joins TRBV30 and TRBJ2-1; D gene unclear. There are 12 residues in the CDR3. Trimming left V 4 bases short and J 3 bases short, with 7 bases between. Germline assignment: CDR1 GTSNPN and CDR2 SVGIG (reference sequence).

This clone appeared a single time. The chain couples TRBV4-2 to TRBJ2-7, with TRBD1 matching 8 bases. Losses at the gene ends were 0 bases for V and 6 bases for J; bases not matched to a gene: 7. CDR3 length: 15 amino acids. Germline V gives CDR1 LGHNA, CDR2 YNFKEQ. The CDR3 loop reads CASSQDRDRLIEQYF. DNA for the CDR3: TGTGCCAGCAGCCAAGATCGGGACAGGTTGATCGAGCAGTACTTC.

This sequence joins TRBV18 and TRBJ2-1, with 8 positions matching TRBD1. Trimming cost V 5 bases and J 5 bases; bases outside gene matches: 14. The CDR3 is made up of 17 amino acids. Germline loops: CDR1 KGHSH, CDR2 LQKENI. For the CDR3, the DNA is TGTGCCAGCTCAGCTACAGGGGGTCAGGCGTCCCACAATGAGCAGTTCTTC. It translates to CASSATGGQASHNEQFF. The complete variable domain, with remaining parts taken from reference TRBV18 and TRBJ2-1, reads NAGVMQNPRHLVRRRGQEARLRCSPMKGHSHVYWYRQLPEEGLKFMVYLQKENIIDESGMPKERFSAEFPKEGPSILRIQQVVRGDSAAYFCASSATGGQASHNEQFFGPGTRLTVL.

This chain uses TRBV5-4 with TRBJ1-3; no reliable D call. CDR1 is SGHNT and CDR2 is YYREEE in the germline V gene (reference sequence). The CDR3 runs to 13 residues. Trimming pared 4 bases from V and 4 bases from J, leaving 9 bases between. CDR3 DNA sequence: TGTGCCAGCAGCCTCTCGGGAGGAAACACCATATATTTT. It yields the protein CASSLSGGNTIYF. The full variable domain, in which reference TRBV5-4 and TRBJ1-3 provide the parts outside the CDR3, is ETGVTQSPTHLIKTRGQQVTLRCSSQSGHNTVSWYQQALGQGPQFIFQYYREEENGRGNFPPRFSGLQFPNYSSELNVNALELDDSALYLCASSLSGGNTIYFGEGSWLTVV.

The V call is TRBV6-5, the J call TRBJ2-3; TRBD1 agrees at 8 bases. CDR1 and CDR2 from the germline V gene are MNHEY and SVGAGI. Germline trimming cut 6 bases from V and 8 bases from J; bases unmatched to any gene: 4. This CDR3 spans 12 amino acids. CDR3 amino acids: CASSIQGGTQYF. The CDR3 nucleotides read TGTGCCAGCAGCATACAGGGGGGTACGCAGTATTTT.

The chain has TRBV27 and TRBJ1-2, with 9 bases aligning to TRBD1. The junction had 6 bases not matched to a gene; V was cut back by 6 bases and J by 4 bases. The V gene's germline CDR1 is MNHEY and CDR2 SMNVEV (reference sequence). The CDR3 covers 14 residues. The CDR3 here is CASRIQGQGYGYTF. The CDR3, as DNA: TGTGCCAGCAGAATACAGGGACAGGGCTATGGCTACACCTTC.

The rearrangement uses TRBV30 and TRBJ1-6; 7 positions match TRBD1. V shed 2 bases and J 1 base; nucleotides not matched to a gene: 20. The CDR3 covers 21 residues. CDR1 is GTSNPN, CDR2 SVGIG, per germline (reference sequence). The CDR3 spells CAWSKRRHRDSGLSYNSPLHF. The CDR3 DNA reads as TGTGCCTGGAGTAAACGACGACACCGGGACAGTGGGCTATCCTATAATTCACCCCTCCACTTT.

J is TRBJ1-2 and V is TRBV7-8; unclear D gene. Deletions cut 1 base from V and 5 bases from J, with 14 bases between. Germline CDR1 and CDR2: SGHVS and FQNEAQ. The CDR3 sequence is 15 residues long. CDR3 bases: TGTGCCAGCAGCTTAGGCGGCGGAAACTCGTATGGCTACACCTTC. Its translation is CASSLGGGNSYGYTF.

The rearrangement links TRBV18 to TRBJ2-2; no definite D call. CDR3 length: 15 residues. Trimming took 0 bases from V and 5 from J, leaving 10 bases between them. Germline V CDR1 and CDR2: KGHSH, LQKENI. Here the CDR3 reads CASSPPATRTGELFF. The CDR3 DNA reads TGTGCCAGCTCACCACCAGCTACGAGAACCGGGGAGCTGTTTTTT.

The CDR3, as DNA: TGTGCCAGCTCACCACCCCCAGGGCGTAGCGTGCCTGAAGCTTTCTTT. Translating it yields CASSPPPGRSVPEAFF. The chain uses TRBV18 and TRBJ1-1; D possibly corresponds to TRBD1 (5 bases). CDR1 and CDR2 from the germline V gene are KGHSH and LQKENI. V was clipped by 0 bases and J by 6 bases, with 17 bases between them. This CDR3 is 16 amino acids long.

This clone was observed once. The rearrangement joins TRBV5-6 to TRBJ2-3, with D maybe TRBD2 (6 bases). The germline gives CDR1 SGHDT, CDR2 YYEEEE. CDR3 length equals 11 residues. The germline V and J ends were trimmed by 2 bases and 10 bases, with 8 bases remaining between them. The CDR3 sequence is CASSLRGSQYF. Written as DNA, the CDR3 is TGTGCCAGCAGCTTACGGGGGTCGCAGTATTTT.

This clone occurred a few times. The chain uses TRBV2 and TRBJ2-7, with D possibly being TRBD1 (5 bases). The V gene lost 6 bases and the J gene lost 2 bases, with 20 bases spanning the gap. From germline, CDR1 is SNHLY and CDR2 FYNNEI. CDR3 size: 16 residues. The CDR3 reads CASSTPPDNFAYEQYF. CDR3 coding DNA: TGTGCCAGCAGCACCCCCCCGGACAACTTTGCCTACGAGCAGTACTTC.

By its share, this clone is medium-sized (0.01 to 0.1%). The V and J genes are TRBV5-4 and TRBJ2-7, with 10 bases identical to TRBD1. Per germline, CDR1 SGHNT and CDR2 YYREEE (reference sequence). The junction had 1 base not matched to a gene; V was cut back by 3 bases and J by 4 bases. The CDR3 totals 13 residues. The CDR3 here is CASSWDRGYEQYF. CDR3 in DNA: TGTGCCAGCAGCTGGGACAGGGGTTACGAGCAGTACTTC.

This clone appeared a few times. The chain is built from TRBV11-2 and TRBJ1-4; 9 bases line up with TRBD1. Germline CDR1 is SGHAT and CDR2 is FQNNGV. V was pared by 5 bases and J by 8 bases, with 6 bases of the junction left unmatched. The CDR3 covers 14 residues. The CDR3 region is CASSGQGWGEKLFF. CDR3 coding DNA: TGTGCCAGCAGCGGACAGGGGTGGGGCGAAAAACTGTTTTTT. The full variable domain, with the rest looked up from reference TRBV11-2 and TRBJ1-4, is EAGVAQSPRYKIIEKRQSVAFWCNPISGHATLYWYQQILGQGPKLLIQFQNNGVVDDSQLPKDRFSAERLKGVDSTLKIQPAKLEDSAVYLCASSGQGWGEKLFFGSGTQLSVL.